These 30 T cell receptor beta chains originate from one sample sequenced in a study of beta chain features in type 1 diabetes. Sequenced material consisted of expressed TCRB transcripts (all of the isolated RNA was reverse transcribed). Data came from immunoSEQ multiplex PCR; TCRdb stores just in-frame clones and leaves some out. The table lists about 900,000 clones, 15% to 20% of them singletons. The specimen sequenced was naive CD4+ T cells from blood. Receptors originate from a woman aged 18-30 years in good health.

The V and J genes are TRBV10-3 and TRBJ2-7; TRBD2 matches 8 bases. V shed 5 bases and J 2 bases; nucleotides not matched to a gene: 8. CDR3 size: 15 residues. Germline V gene lookup returns CDR1 ENHRY and CDR2 SYGVKD. CDR3 amino acids: CAISRSGSPTYEQYF. CDR3 bases: TGTGCCATCAGTCGAAGCGGGAGTCCAACCTACGAGCAGTACTTC.

This chain uses TRBV4-3 with TRBJ1-5; TRBD1 matches 7 bases. The CDR3 has 15 residues. Trimming at V came to 6 bases and at J to 6 bases, leaving 11 bases not matched to a gene. Per germline, CDR1 LGHNA and CDR2 YSLEER. DNA for the CDR3: TGCGCCAGCAGTCCGGGCCAGGGGGACCTTCAGCCCCAGCATTTT. Protein: CASSPGQGDLQPQHF.

The chain uses TRBV7-2 and TRBJ1-2, with D perhaps TRBD1 (6 bases). V lost 6 bases and J lost 8, with 19 bases in between. Germline V lookup: CDR1 SGHTA, CDR2 FQGNSA. This CDR3 is 14 amino acids long. In DNA, the CDR3 is TGTGCCAGCAGTCCCCGGACAGCCGCCTACGGCTACACCTTC. Translation: CASSPRTAAYGYTF.

There are a few counts of this clone. The rearrangement uses TRBV28 and TRBJ1-1; no reliable D call. Between the trimmed V and J ends, which lost 5 bases and 1 base, there was a span of 14 bases. The CDR3 runs to 15 residues. Germline V lookup: CDR1 MDHEN, CDR2 SYDVKM. CDR3 bases: TGTGCCAGCAGTCCCCTCCGGTTGGGGAACACTGAAGCTTTCTTT. Its protein product is CASSPLRLGNTEAFF.

This clone appeared a few times. This sequence joins TRBV2 and TRBJ2-1; 10 nucleotides line up with TRBD2. V was pared by 6 bases and J by 9 bases, with 14 bases of the junction left unmatched. This CDR3 spans 16 amino acids. Germline CDR1 SNHLY, CDR2 FYNNEI. In DNA, the CDR3 is TGTGCCAGCAGGCCGATCTCTAGCGGGAGTAGGGTTGAGCAGTTCTTC. It specifies CASRPISSGSRVEQFF.

This clone was counted between two and nine times. This sequence joins TRBV5-1 and TRBJ2-1; D not resolved. V lost 0 bases and J lost 5, with 9 bases in between. The CDR3 loop spans 14 amino acids. Germline loops: CDR1 SGHRS, CDR2 YFSETQ. The CDR3 nucleotides are TGCGCCAGCAGCTTGGCCCGGGTCGACAATGAGCAGTTCTTC. It yields the protein CASSLARVDNEQFF.

The V and J genes are TRBV7-2 and TRBJ2-2, with TRBD1 matching over 11 bases. Germline assignment: CDR1 SGHTA and CDR2 FQGNSA. Trimming cost V 4 bases and J 5 bases; bases outside gene matches: 12. CDR3 size: 18 residues. The CDR3 sequence is CASSSIPGTGGRTGELFF. The CDR3 nucleotides read TGTGCCAGCAGCTCCATCCCGGGGACAGGGGGTAGGACCGGGGAGCTGTTTTTT.

The chain couples TRBV18 to TRBJ2-2; no reliable D call. CDR3 size: 15 residues. Trimming removed 3 bases from V and 0 bases from J, with 8 bases in between. Germline CDR1 and CDR2: KGHSH and LQKENI. The CDR3 DNA follows: TGTGCCAGCTCACCCACGGACCCGAACACCGGGGAGCTGTTTTTT. Translating gives CASSPTDPNTGELFF. The complete variable domain, with remaining parts taken from reference TRBV18 and TRBJ2-2, reads NAGVMQNPRHLVRRRGQEARLRCSPMKGHSHVYWYRQLPEEGLKFMVYLQKENIIDESGMPKERFSAEFPKEGPSILRIQQVVRGDSAAYFCASSPTDPNTGELFFGEGSRLTVL.

This sequence joins TRBV18 and TRBJ1-3, with 7 positions matching TRBD1. This CDR3 contains 15 residues. Germline values: CDR1 KGHSH, CDR2 LQKENI. With V trimmed by 8 bases and J by 0 bases, 7 bases remained unmatched. The CDR3 bases are TGTGCCAGCACACGACAGGGATCCTCTGGAAACACCATATATTTT. It is translated as CASTRQGSSGNTIYF. Variable domain in full (rest from reference TRBV18 and TRBJ1-3): NAGVMQNPRHLVRRRGQEARLRCSPMKGHSHVYWYRQLPEEGLKFMVYLQKENIIDESGMPKERFSAEFPKEGPSILRIQQVVRGDSAAYFCASTRQGSSGNTIYFGEGSWLTVV.

The V gene is TRBV7-8, the J gene TRBJ2-7; D perhaps matches TRBD2 (5 bases). Per germline, CDR1 SGHVS and CDR2 FQNEAQ. Trimming took off 0 bases at V and 2 bases at J, with 17 bases between the two ends. This CDR3 has 17 amino acids. CDR3 loop: CASSLAPEGKWAYEQYF. The DNA of the CDR3 is TGTGCCAGCAGCTTAGCCCCTGAGGGAAAATGGGCCTACGAGCAGTACTTC.

The chain is built from TRBV18 and TRBJ2-1, with 8 bases fitting TRBD2. Trimming cost V 3 bases and J 7 bases; bases outside gene matches: 11. In germline, CDR1 is KGHSH, CDR2 LQKENI. The length of the CDR3 is 16 residues. The CDR3 is CASSPGQAGVVNEQFF. The DNA of the CDR3 is TGTGCCAGCTCACCCGGCCAAGCGGGAGTTGTGAATGAGCAGTTCTTC.

The CDR3: CASSPAGGLEQYF. CDR3 in DNA: TGTGCCAGTAGCCCGGCGGGGGGCTTGGAGCAGTACTTC. This sequence joins TRBV19 and TRBJ2-7; 8 bases fit TRBD2. The ends lost 6 bases at V and 7 bases at J; junction bases unmatched: 8. CDR1 is LNHDA and CDR2 is SQIVND in the germline V gene (reference sequence). The CDR3 spans 13 residues.

The J gene is TRBJ2-3, the V gene TRBV7-2; 8 bases fit TRBD2. The CDR3 is 15 residues long. V lost 5 bases and J lost 6; bases outside the gene matches: 10. Germline V lookup: CDR1 SGHTA, CDR2 FQGNSA. Here the CDR3 DNA reads TGTGCCAGCAGCCGGGAGGGGAGGACGTCCGATACGCAGTATTTT. It translates to CASSREGRTSDTQYF.

This clone was detected a few times. The J gene is TRBJ2-7, the V gene TRBV4-1; 7 nucleotides align to TRBD2. Germline V gives CDR1 MGHRA, CDR2 YSYEKL. The CDR3 has 15 amino acids. V shed 3 bases and J 3 bases; nucleotides not matched to a gene: 8. For the CDR3, the DNA is TGCGCCAGCAGCCAGGGGATTGGGACTAACTACGAGCAGTACTTC. It codes for CASSQGIGTNYEQYF.

The chain employs TRBV20-1 and TRBJ1-1; D ambiguous. Germline V gene data show CDR1 as DFQATT and CDR2 as SNEGSKA (reference sequence). CDR3 length equals 10 residues. V lost 8 bases, J lost 1 base, and 5 bases lay in between. This chain's CDR3 is CSTKNTEAFF. In DNA form, the CDR3 reads TGCAGTACAAAGAACACTGAAGCTTTCTTT.

The chain joins TRBV10-3 to TRBJ2-7; 12 bases are shared with TRBD2. From germline, CDR1 is ENHRY and CDR2 SYGVKD. The CDR3 consists of 16 residues. Trimming removed 4 bases from V and 1 base from J; junction bases left unmatched: 5. The CDR3 DNA reads as TGTGCCATCAGTGGACTAGCGGGAGTGGCGTCCTACGAGCAGTACTTC. This encodes CAISGLAGVASYEQYF.

The chain couples TRBV7-2 to TRBJ2-1; D gene ambiguous. The CDR3 has 14 amino acids. From germline, CDR1 is SGHTA and CDR2 FQGNSA. V was trimmed by 1 base and J by 6 bases, leaving 10 bases between them. CDR3 sequence reads: CASSLGPPSNEQFF. Here the CDR3 DNA reads TGTGCCAGCAGCTTAGGCCCCCCTTCCAATGAGCAGTTCTTC. The variable domain in full, with the rest retrieved from reference TRBV7-2 and TRBJ2-1, is GAGVSQSPSNKVTEKGKDVELRCDPISGHTALYWYRQSLGQGLEFLIYFQGNSAPDKSGLPSDRFSAERTGGSVSTLTIQRTQQEDSAVYLCASSLGPPSNEQFFGPGTRLTVL.

The chain recombines TRBV19 with TRBJ1-1, with 9 bases that match TRBD1. Germline lookup yields CDR1 LNHDA and CDR2 SQIVND (reference sequence). The CDR3 has 14 amino acids. V lost 2 bases, J lost 6 bases, and 4 bases stayed unmatched. The CDR3 loop reads CASSIRGQGSEAFF. The CDR3 DNA reads as TGTGCCAGTAGTATACGGGGACAGGGATCTGAAGCTTTCTTT.

The chain has TRBV5-1 and TRBJ2-1; a weak D match, TRBD1 (6 bases). V lost 5 bases and J lost 2, with 11 bases in between. From germline, CDR1 is SGHRS and CDR2 YFSETQ. CDR3 size: 14 residues. In DNA form, the CDR3 reads TGCGCCAGCAGTTACGACAGGACCTACAATGAGCAGTTCTTC. This sequence encodes CASSYDRTYNEQFF.

Only a few counts were recorded for this clone. This sequence joins TRBV7-2 and TRBJ2-5; D possibly uses TRBD1 or TRBD2 (5 bases each). With 5 bases removed from V and 5 bases from J, the gap between germline ends came to 15 bases. The V gene's germline CDR1 is SGHTA and CDR2 FQGNSA. The CDR3 spans 14 residues. For the CDR3, the DNA is TGTGCCAGCAGCCACCGGGACCCCAGGGAGACCCAGTACTTC. Residues: CASSHRDPRETQYF.

This clone appeared a few times. J is TRBJ2-7 and V is TRBV6-1; TRBD1 might be the D (6 bases). The CDR3 runs to 10 residues. V was cut by 11 bases and J by 4 bases, with 9 bases left in between. Per the germline V gene, CDR1 is MNHNS and CDR2 is SASEGT. CDR3 nucleotide sequence: TGTGCCGTAGGACAGTACGAGCAGTACTTC. Translation: CAVGQYEQYF.

This clone was observed a few times. The rearrangement joins TRBV10-3 to TRBJ2-7, with D unclear. The CDR3 totals 13 residues. V was cut by 2 bases and J by 1 base, with 6 bases left in between. The germline gives CDR1 ENHRY, CDR2 SYGVKD. CDR3 nucleotide sequence: TGTGCCATCAGTGAGGTCAGTTCCTACGAGCAGTACTTC. Its translation is CAISEVSSYEQYF.

This clone has only a few counts. The chain uses TRBV5-1 and TRBJ2-1; D may be TRBD2 (6 bases). Trimming pared 5 bases from V and 6 bases from J, leaving 12 bases between. The germline CDR1 and CDR2 sequences are SGHRS and YFSETQ. CDR3 length: 13 residues. For the CDR3, the DNA is TGCGCCAGCAGACGCGGGAACTTCAATGAGCAGTTCTTC. Its protein is CASRRGNFNEQFF.

The V and J genes are TRBV14 and TRBJ2-2; D is unclear. Germline V gene data show CDR1 as SGHDN and CDR2 as FVKESK. This CDR3 comprises 14 residues. The germline V and J ends were trimmed by 1 base and 1 base, with 4 bases remaining between them. CDR3 in DNA: TGTGCCAGCAGCCAAGTGTGGAACACCGGGGAGCTGTTTTTT. Protein: CASSQVWNTGELFF.

In this sample, this clone turned up a few times. The chain recombines TRBV7-9 with TRBJ1-2, with TRBD1 as a possible D gene (5 bases). The CDR3 sequence is 14 residues long. Germline values: CDR1 SEHNR, CDR2 FQNEAQ (reference sequence). V lost 1 base to trimming and J lost 3 bases, with 9 bases between them. CDR3 amino acids: CASSLGGTYYGYTF. DNA of the CDR3: TGTGCCAGCAGCTTAGGGGGGACTTACTATGGCTACACCTTC.

Note on this clone: This sample includes further DNA sequences coding for the same CDR3. CDR3 in DNA: TGTGCCAGCAGTGGAGACAACCAGCCCCAGCATTTT. Translation: CASSGDNQPQHF. The chain has TRBV2 and TRBJ1-5; no firm D call. Germline V gives CDR1 SNHLY, CDR2 FYNNEI. The CDR3 contains 12 residues. V lost 4 bases and J 7 bases, leaving 8 bases between the germline ends.

This clone was found once. The rearrangement uses TRBV9 and TRBJ2-3; 7 nucleotides agree with TRBD2. Losses at the gene ends were 3 bases for V and 3 bases for J; bases not matched to a gene: 1. The CDR3 has 13 residues. Per the germline V gene, CDR1 is SGDLS and CDR2 is YYNGEE. Here the CDR3 DNA reads TGTGCCAGCAGCGCCGGGGGGACAGATACGCAGTATTTT. Amino acids: CASSAGGTDTQYF.

The gene calls are TRBV7-2 and TRBJ2-1; 8 nucleotides match TRBD1. Germline CDR1 SGHTA, CDR2 FQGNSA. V lost 6 bases to trimming and J lost 6 bases; unmatched junction nucleotides: 4. The CDR3 covers 13 residues. The DNA for the CDR3 is TGTGCCAGCAGACCTGGGACAGGCAATGAGCAGTTCTTC. It codes for CASRPGTGNEQFF.

The chain recombines TRBV6-6 with TRBJ2-4, with D unclear. Germline CDR1 and CDR2: MNHNY and SVGAGI (reference sequence). With 6 bases removed from V and 3 bases from J, the gap between germline ends came to 9 bases. The CDR3 has 13 amino acids. DNA of the CDR3: TGTGCCAGCAGGGAGTCGGTCAAAAACATTCAGTACTTC. As protein: CASRESVKNIQYF.

The rearrangement joins TRBV7-2 to TRBJ1-2; TRBD1 is a possible D gene (6 bases). CDR1 and CDR2 from the germline V gene are SGHTA and FQGNSA. V was pared by 10 bases and J by 3 bases, with 21 bases between. The CDR3 loop spans 15 amino acids. The CDR3, as DNA: TGTGCCACCGGCGGGAGGGGGGGCGCGTACTATGGCTACACCTTC. It specifies CATGGRGGAYYGYTF.